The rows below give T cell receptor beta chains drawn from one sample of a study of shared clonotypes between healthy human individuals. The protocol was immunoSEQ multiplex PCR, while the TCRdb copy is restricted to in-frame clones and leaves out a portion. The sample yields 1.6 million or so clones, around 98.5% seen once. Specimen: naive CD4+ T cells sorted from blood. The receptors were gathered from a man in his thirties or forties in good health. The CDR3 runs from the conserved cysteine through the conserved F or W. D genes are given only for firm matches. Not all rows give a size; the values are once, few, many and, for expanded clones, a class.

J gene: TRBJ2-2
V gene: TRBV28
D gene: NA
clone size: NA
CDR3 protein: CASNRLGLATGELFF
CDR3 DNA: TGTGCCAGCAATCGCCTGGGGCTGGCCACCGGGGAGCTGTTTTTT

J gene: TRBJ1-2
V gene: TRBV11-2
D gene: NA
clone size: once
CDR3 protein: CASSSIRGAGGYTF
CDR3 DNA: TGTGCCAGCAGCTCGATTAGGGGCGCGGGTGGCTACACCTTC

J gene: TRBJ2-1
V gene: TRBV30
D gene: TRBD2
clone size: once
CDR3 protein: CAWSVPRLAAYNEQFF
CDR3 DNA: TGTGCCTGGAGTGTACCCCGACTAGCGGCCTACAATGAGCAGTTCTTC

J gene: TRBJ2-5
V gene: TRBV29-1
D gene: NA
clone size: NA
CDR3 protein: CSVAVNYQETQYF
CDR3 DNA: TGCAGCGTTGCTGTTAACTATCAAGAGACCCAGTACTTC

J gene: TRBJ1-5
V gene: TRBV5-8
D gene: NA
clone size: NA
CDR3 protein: CASSGRFDGFSNQPQHF
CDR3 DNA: TGTGCCAGCAGCGGGCGGTTCGACGGATTTAGCAATCAGCCCCAGCATTTT

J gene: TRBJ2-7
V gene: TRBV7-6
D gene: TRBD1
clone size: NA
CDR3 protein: CASSLGPGTGVGEQYF
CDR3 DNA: TGTGCCAGCAGCTTAGGTCCAGGCACAGGGGTGGGCGAGCAGTACTTC

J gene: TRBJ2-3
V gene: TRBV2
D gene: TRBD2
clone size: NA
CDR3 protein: CASRGLAGLTDTQYF
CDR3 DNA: TGTGCCAGCAGGGGACTAGCGGGACTCACAGATACGCAGTATTTT

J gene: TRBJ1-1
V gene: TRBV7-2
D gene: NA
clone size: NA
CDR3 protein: CASSPLRYTEAFF
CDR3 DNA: TGTGCCAGCAGCCCCCTTCGGTACACTGAAGCTTTCTTT

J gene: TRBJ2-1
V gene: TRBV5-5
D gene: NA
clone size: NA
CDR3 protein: CASSLVGSRAGNEQFF
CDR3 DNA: TGTGCCAGCAGCTTGGTTGGGTCCAGGGCCGGGAATGAGCAGTTCTTC

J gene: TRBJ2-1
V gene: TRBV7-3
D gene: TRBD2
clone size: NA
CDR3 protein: CASSLRGLAGVGEQFF
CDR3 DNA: TGTGCCAGCAGCTTAAGGGGACTAGCGGGAGTAGGTGAGCAGTTCTTC

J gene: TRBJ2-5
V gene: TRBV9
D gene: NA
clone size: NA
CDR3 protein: CASSVTGTHQETQYF
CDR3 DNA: TGTGCCAGCAGCGTAACCGGGACCCACCAAGAGACCCAGTACTTC

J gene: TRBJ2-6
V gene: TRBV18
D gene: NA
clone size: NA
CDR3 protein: CASSQQGAGANVLTF
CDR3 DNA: TGTGCCAGCTCACAACAGGGTGCTGGGGCCAACGTCCTGACTTTC

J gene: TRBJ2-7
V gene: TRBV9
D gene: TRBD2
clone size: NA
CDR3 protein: CASSARSGESSYEQYF
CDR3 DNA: TGTGCCAGCAGCGCCCGTAGCGGGGAGAGCTCCTACGAGCAGTACTTC

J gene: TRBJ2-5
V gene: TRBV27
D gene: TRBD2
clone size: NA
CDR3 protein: CASALAGGPLETQYF
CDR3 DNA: TGTGCCAGCGCTCTAGCGGGAGGGCCTTTAGAGACCCAGTACTTC

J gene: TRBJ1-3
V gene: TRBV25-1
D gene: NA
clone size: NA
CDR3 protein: CASRSGQSGNTIYF
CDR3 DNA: TGTGCCAGCAGAAGTGGACAGTCTGGAAACACCATATATTTT

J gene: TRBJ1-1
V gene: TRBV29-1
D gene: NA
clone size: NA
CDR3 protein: CSVGMAGRTPMNTEAFF
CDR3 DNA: TGCAGCGTTGGGATGGCAGGGCGAACCCCTATGAACACTGAAGCTTTCTTT

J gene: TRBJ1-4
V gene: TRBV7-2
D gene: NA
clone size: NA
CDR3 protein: CASSWDLRANEKLFF
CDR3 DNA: TGTGCCAGCAGCTGGGACTTGCGGGCTAATGAAAAACTGTTTTTT

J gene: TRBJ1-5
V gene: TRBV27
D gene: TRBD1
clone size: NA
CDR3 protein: CASKVVGGDQPQHF
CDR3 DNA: TGTGCCAGCAAGGTCGTAGGGGGCGATCAGCCCCAGCATTTT

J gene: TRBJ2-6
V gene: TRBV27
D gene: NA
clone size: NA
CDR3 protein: CASSFDSRTGANVLTF
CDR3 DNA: TGTGCCAGCAGTTTCGACAGCCGAACTGGGGCCAACGTCCTGACTTTC

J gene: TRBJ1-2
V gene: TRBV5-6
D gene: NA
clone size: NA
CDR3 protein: CASSLIWDMNYGYTF
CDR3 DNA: TGTGCCAGCAGCTTGATTTGGGACATGAACTATGGCTACACCTTC

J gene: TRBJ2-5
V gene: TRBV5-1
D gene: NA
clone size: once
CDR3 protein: CASSLSGRETQYF
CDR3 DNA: TGCGCCAGCAGCTTATCAGGGCGGGAGACCCAGTACTTC

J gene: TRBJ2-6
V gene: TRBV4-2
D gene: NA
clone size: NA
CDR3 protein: CASSQDPQGAGANVLTF
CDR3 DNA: TGTGCCAGCAGCCAAGACCCCCAGGGTGCTGGGGCCAACGTCCTGACTTTC

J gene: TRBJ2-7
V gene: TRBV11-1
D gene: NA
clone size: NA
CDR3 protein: CASSRRDFAYEQYF
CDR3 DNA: TGTGCCAGCAGCCGCCGGGACTTCGCCTACGAGCAGTACTTC

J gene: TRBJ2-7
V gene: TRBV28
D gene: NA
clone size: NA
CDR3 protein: CASSLGFGASYEQYF
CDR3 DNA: TGTGCCAGCAGTCTGGGGTTTGGCGCCTCCTACGAGCAGTACTTC

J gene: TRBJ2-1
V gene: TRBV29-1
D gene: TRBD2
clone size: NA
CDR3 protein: CSVKGLAGQEQFF
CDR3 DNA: TGCAGCGTTAAGGGGCTAGCGGGACAAGAGCAGTTCTTC

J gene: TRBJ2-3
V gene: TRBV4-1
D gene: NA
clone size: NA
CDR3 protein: CASSQDAGGTATDTQYF
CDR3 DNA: TGCGCCAGCAGCCAAGACGCGGGCGGCACCGCCACAGATACGCAGTATTTT

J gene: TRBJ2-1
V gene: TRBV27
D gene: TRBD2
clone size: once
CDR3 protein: CASSSRLANNEQFF
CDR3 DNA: TGTGCCAGCAGTTCGAGACTAGCAAACAATGAGCAGTTCTTC

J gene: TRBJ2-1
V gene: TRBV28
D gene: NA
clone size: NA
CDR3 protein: CASSRTGLSYNEQFF
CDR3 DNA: TGTGCCAGCAGCCGAACAGGGTTATCCTACAATGAGCAGTTCTTC

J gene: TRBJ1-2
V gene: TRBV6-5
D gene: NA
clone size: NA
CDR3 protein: CASSSAGYGYTF
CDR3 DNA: TGTGCCAGCAGCTCGGCGGGCTATGGCTACACCTTC

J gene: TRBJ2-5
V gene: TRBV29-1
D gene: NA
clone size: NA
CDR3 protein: CSVGTGQETQYF
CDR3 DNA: TGCAGCGTTGGAACAGGGCAAGAGACCCAGTACTTC